This TCR beta chain was sequenced for a study of PD-L1 blockade in urothelial cancer. Germline V lookup: CDR1 SNHLY, CDR2 FYNNEI. This CDR3 has 13 amino acids. The germline V and J ends were trimmed by 6 bases and 1 base, with 9 bases remaining between them. Time point described: pretreatment peripheral blood. TCRdb's table, derived via immunoSEQ multiplex PCR, lists solely in-frame clones and lacks some. The table has about 81,000 clones, roughly 90% seen once. The sample consisted of PBMCs, taken around atezolizumab (anti-PD-L1) treatment. This chain joins TRBV2 and TRBJ1-1; no definite D call. This receptor was obtained from a woman aged 80 or over with urothelial cancer. CDR3 nucleotide sequence: TGTGCCAGCAGCGCCTCCGGGAACACTGAAGCTTTCTTT. Translation gives CASSASGNTEAFF. The whole variable domain, filled in from reference TRBV2 and TRBJ1-1, reads EPEVTQTPSHQVTQMGQEVILRCVPISNHLYFYWYRQILGQKVEFLVSFYNNEISEKSEIFDDQFSVERPDGSNFTLKIRSTKLEDSAMYFCASSASGNTEAFFGQGTRLTVV.